This T cell receptor beta chain was obtained from a study of T cell changes during pregnancy in multiple sclerosis. The V segment lost 4 bases and the J segment 2 bases; nucleotides outside the gene matches: 10. Germline V gives CDR1 SGHRS, CDR2 YFSETQ. The CDR3 extends over 16 amino acids. The method was immunoSEQ multiplex PCR; TCRdb's version includes in-frame clones alone and lacks a portion of them. The table records approximately 100,000 clones, 94% of them present only once. Sequencing used peripheral blood, obtained in the third trimester of pregnancy. The chain employs TRBV5-1 and TRBJ2-5, with TRBD1 identical over 8 bases. The TCR sequence derives from a female donor with multiple sclerosis, enrolled in a pregnancy study. CDR3 region: CASSASDRVAQETQYF. DNA for the CDR3: TGCGCCAGCAGCGCCTCGGACAGGGTGGCGCAAGAGACCCAGTACTTC. The variable domain in full, with the rest retrieved from reference TRBV5-1 and TRBJ2-5, is KAGVTQTPRYLIKTRGQQVTLSCSPISGHRSVSWYQQTPGQGLQFLFEYFSETQRNKGNFPGRFSGRQFSNSRSEMNVSTLELGDSALYLCASSASDRVAQETQYFGPGTRLLVL.